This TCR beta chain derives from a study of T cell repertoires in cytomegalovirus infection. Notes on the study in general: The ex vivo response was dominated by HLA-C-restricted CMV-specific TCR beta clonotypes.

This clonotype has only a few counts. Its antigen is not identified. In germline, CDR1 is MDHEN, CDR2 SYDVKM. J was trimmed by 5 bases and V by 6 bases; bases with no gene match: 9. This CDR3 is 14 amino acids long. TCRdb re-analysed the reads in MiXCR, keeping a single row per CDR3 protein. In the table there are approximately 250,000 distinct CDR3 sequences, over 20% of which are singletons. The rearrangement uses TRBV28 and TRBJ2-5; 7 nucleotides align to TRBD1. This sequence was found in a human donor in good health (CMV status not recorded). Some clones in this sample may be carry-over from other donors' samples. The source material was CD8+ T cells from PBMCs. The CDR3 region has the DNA TGTGCCAGCAGGACTGACAGGGAGCACGAGACCCAGTACTTC. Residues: CASRTDREHETQYF.